These 10 T cell receptor beta chains were sequenced from one sample in a study of T cell repertoires in cytomegalovirus infection. TCRdb re-derived calls from the reads in MiXCR, one entry per CDR3 protein. The sample carries about 830,000 distinct CDR3 sequences, less than 35% recorded once. Their cognate antigens are unknown. The sequencing here drew on cultured CD8+ T cells from PBMCs, taken from culture after CMV antigen stimulation. These receptors originate from a human donor in good health (CMV status not recorded). Some clones in this sample may be carry-over from other donors' samples.

This clonotype has just one count. The rearrangement links TRBV20-1 to TRBJ2-7, with D perhaps matching TRBD2 (6 bases). V lost 6 bases and J 4 bases, leaving 19 bases between the germline ends. The CDR3 has 14 amino acids. Germline V gives CDR1 DFQATT, CDR2 SNEGSKA (reference sequence). The CDR3 DNA follows: TGCAGTGCCCTAGCCCGGGAGAAGGAGTACGAGCAGTACGTC. It codes for CSALAREKEYEQYV.

The chain employs TRBV19 and TRBJ2-1; weak D call: TRBD1 (5 bases). Germline assignment: CDR1 LNHDA and CDR2 SQIVND (reference sequence). This CDR3 has 17 residues. V was trimmed by 0 bases and J by 5 bases, leaving 17 bases between them. The CDR3 DNA follows: TGTGCCAGTAGTATAGATCTCCTTAGGGGATCGGACAATGAGCAGTTCTTC. As protein: CASSIDLLRGSDNEQFF.

The chain recombines TRBV6-1 with TRBJ1-3; D remains ambiguous. Trimming pared 5 bases from V and 2 bases from J, leaving 10 bases between. This CDR3 is 14 amino acids long. The germline CDR1 and CDR2 sequences are MNHNS and SASEGT. The CDR3 here is CASSYGEAGNTIYF. The CDR3 bases are TGTGCCAGCAGTTACGGGGAAGCTGGAAACACCATATATTTT.

Ten or more counts support this clonotype. The rearrangement joins TRBV7-6 to TRBJ2-2; D is undetermined. CDR3 length: 12 residues. V was clipped by 2 bases and J by 7 bases, with 5 bases between them. Per the germline V gene, CDR1 is SGHVS and CDR2 is FNYEAQ. The DNA of the CDR3 is TGTGCCAGCAGCTTATATGGCGGGGAGCTGTTTTTT. Its translation is CASSLYGGELFF.

V gene TRBV19 combines with J gene TRBJ2-1, with D hard to call. The V end was cut by 4 bases, the J end by 2 bases, with 18 bases between. There are 17 residues in the CDR3. Germline V gene sequence: CDR1 LNHDA, CDR2 SQIVND (reference sequence). CDR3 sequence (DNA): TGTGCCAGTAGTACCAGGCCCGCCCTGAGCCCCTACAATGAGCAGTTCTTC. It encodes CASSTRPALSPYNEQFF.

The genes are TRBV6-2 or TRBV6-3 and TRBJ2-4; 7 bases are a match to TRBD1. Germline-derived CDR1 and CDR2 are MNHEY and SVGEGT. This CDR3 comprises 15 residues. J gave up 3 bases and V 8 bases, and 10 bases lay outside the gene matches. The CDR3 region has the DNA TGTGCCAGCCAGACAGGGAGTTTCGGCAAAAACATTCAGTACTTC. Protein sequence: CASQTGSFGKNIQYF.

The chain has TRBV4-2 and TRBJ2-3; TRBD2 aligns across 8 bases. CDR1 and CDR2 (germline): LGHNA, YNFKEQ. The CDR3 consists of 17 residues. After removal of 0 bases from V and 1 base from J, the junction contained 6 bases not matched to a gene. In nucleotides, the CDR3 is TGTGCCAGCAGCCAAGATTTTTGGCGGGGGGGCACAGATACGCAGTATTTT. It codes for CASSQDFWRGGTDTQYF.

To note about this clonotype: This clone may be a read error of a much larger clone one base away. The CDR3 sequence: CASSDPPIGRYEQYV. CDR3 DNA sequence: TGTGCCAGCAGTGACCCCCCGATAGGCCGCTACGAGCAGTACGTC. The rearrangement uses TRBV28 and TRBJ2-7, with D hard to call. V dropped 5 bases and J dropped 3 bases, with 17 bases sitting between them. The CDR3 is 15 amino acids. Germline lookup yields CDR1 MDHEN and CDR2 SYDVKM.

The rearrangement joins TRBV27 to TRBJ2-2, with 12 bases aligning to TRBD2. Per the germline V gene, CDR1 is MNHEY and CDR2 is SMNVEV (reference sequence). The CDR3 sequence is 16 residues long. After removal of 5 bases from V and 7 bases from J, the junction contained 8 bases not matched to a gene. In DNA, the CDR3 is TGTGCCAGCAGTCTACCTAGCGGGGGGGCCGGCGGGGAGCTGTTTTTT. This sequence encodes CASSLPSGGAGGELFF.

This clonotype came up a few times. The chain employs TRBV19 and TRBJ1-5, with 7 bases identical to TRBD1. Germline assignment: CDR1 LNHDA and CDR2 SQIVND (reference sequence). V was clipped by 3 bases and J by 2 bases; unmatched bases: 19. The CDR3 runs to 20 residues. Written as DNA, the CDR3 is TGTGCCAGTAGTATCGGGGCGTTCGGCCAGGGGGATTTCGGCAATCAGCCCCAGCATTTT. Its protein is CASSIGAFGQGDFGNQPQHF.